What follows are 23 T cell receptor beta chains derived from one specimen sequenced in a study of yellow fever vaccine responses in identical twins. TCRdb fed the RT-PCR reads into MiXCR, producing one record per CDR3 protein. Counted here are 30,000 to 40,000 distinct CDR3 sequences, roughly three fifths occurring once; the ten biggest clones make up about 4.6%. The sequencing used T cells from blood (PBMCs), unsorted or a sorted subset (not recorded which), collected before or after yellow fever vaccination (not recorded which). Receptors were obtained from a woman under 30 who received the yellow fever vaccine.

Here the CDR3 reads CSARDPAGGPPNYNEQFF. CDR3 in DNA: TGCAGTGCTAGAGATCCAGCGGGAGGCCCGCCGAACTACAATGAGCAGTTCTTC. The chain has TRBV20-1 and TRBJ2-1; 9 nucleotides agree with TRBD2. CDR1 and CDR2 from the germline V gene are DFQATT and SNEGSKA (reference sequence). There are 18 residues in the CDR3. V trimming: 0 bases; J trimming: 3 bases; junction bases outside the gene matches: 12.

This clonotype was seen only a few times. CDR3 region: CASSFGKIDSPLHF. As DNA, the CDR3 is TGCGCCAGCAGCTTCGGGAAGATTGATTCACCCCTCCACTTT. The V and J genes are TRBV5-1 and TRBJ1-6; D uncertain. Germline CDR1 reads SGHRS; CDR2 reads YFSETQ. This CDR3 comprises 14 residues. V lost 2 bases and J 8 bases, leaving 11 bases between the germline ends.

The rearrangement joins TRBV10-3 to TRBJ1-4; D perhaps matches TRBD1 (6 bases). This CDR3 comprises 14 residues. The V and J ends lost 8 bases and 7 bases respectively, with 17 bases between them. Germline assignment: CDR1 ENHRY and CDR2 SYGVKD. The CDR3 reads CAIGGYGGREKLFF. CDR3 DNA: TGTGCCATCGGGGGTTATGGGGGGCGTGAAAAACTGTTTTTT.

This rearrangement joins TRBV20-1 to TRBJ2-1, with 11 bases lining up with TRBD2. The J segment lost 6 bases and the V segment lost 2 bases, leaving 6 bases of the junction unmatched. The germline V gene encodes CDR1 DFQATT and CDR2 SNEGSKA (reference sequence). CDR3 size: 15 residues. CDR3 in DNA: TGCAGTGCTAGAAAGGTAGCGGGAGGGCGCAATGAGCAGTTCTTC. Translation: CSARKVAGGRNEQFF.

The J gene is TRBJ1-4, the V gene TRBV12-3 or TRBV12-4; D unresolved. CDR3 length: 14 residues. The germline V and J ends were trimmed by 7 bases and 8 bases, with 17 bases remaining between them. For the CDR3, the DNA is TGTGCCAGCACCACGGTGGGGTTTTCAGAAAAACTGTTTTTT. Its protein is CASTTVGFSEKLFF.

The chain joins TRBV11-3 to TRBJ2-3; D gene unclear. The CDR3 is 13 residues long. V shed 2 bases and J shed 1 base, with 4 bases lying between them. CDR1 SGHNT and CDR2 YENEEA come from the germline V gene. The CDR3 here is CASSLHGTDTQYF. The CDR3 DNA is TGTGCCAGCAGCTTACACGGCACAGATACGCAGTATTTT.

This clonotype showed up just a few times. The gene calls are TRBV7-9 and TRBJ2-1; 9 bases line up with TRBD2. V shed 1 base, J shed 4 bases, and the junction held 8 bases outside the gene matches. CDR3 length: 17 residues. From germline, CDR1 is SEHNR and CDR2 FQNEAQ (reference sequence). CDR3 nucleotide sequence: TGTGCCAGCAGCTTAGACTTTCGAGCGGGGGGATACAATGAGCAGTTCTTC. As protein: CASSLDFRAGGYNEQFF.

This sequence joins TRBV19 and TRBJ2-3, with D unclear. The V end lost 1 base, the J end lost 6 bases, and 2 bases lay between the germline ends. The CDR3 has 11 amino acids. Germline loops: CDR1 LNHDA, CDR2 SQIVND (reference sequence). CDR3 bases: TGTGCCAGTAGTATAGTGGATACGCAGTATTTT. Amino acids: CASSIVDTQYF. Together with reference TRBV19 and TRBJ2-3, the CDR3 gives the full variable domain: DGGITQSPKYLFRKEGQNVTLSCEQNLNHDAMYWYRQDPGQGLRLIYYSQIVNDFQKGDIAEGYSVSREKKESFPLTVTSAQKNPTAFYLCASSIVDTQYFGPGTRLTVL.

This clonotype has just a few counts. The chain couples TRBV2 to TRBJ2-5; TRBD1 might be the D (5 bases). The V end was cut by 6 bases, the J end by 0 bases, with 8 bases between. This CDR3 region has 13 residues. CDR1 and CDR2 from the germline V gene are SNHLY and FYNNEI. CDR3 sequence reads: CASRPRDQETQYF. In DNA, the CDR3 is TGTGCCAGCAGGCCCAGGGACCAAGAGACCCAGTACTTC.

This clonotype was observed a few times. This chain links TRBV2 with TRBJ1-2, with D unresolved. The V and J ends lost 2 bases and 4 bases respectively, with 8 bases between them. The CDR3 is made up of 13 amino acids. Germline-derived CDR1 and CDR2 are SNHLY and FYNNEI. In DNA, the CDR3 is TGTGCCAGCAGTGAATGGCAGACCTATGGCTACACCTTC. This translates into CASSEWQTYGYTF.

The V call is TRBV11-1, the J call TRBJ1-1, with D possibly matching TRBD1 (5 bases). CDR1 is SGHAT and CDR2 is FQDESV in the germline V gene (reference sequence). Trimming removed 3 bases at V and 2 bases at J, with 13 bases between. The CDR3 loop spans 15 amino acids. The CDR3 DNA sequence: TGTGCCAGCAGCTTTGGATACAGGCCTAACACTGAAGCTTTCTTT. Translating gives CASSFGYRPNTEAFF.

Only a few counts were recorded for this clonotype. This chain links TRBV2 with TRBJ2-1, with D possibly TRBD2 on 6 matching bases. Germline V gene sequence: CDR1 SNHLY, CDR2 FYNNEI. V was trimmed by 2 bases and J by 2 bases, leaving 10 bases between them. This CDR3 has 15 residues. DNA for the CDR3: TGTGCCAGCAGTGAAACCGGGGGACCCTACAATGAGCAGTTCTTC. Its protein product is CASSETGGPYNEQFF. Variable domain in full (rest from reference TRBV2 and TRBJ2-1): EPEVTQTPSHQVTQMGQEVILRCVPISNHLYFYWYRQILGQKVEFLVSFYNNEISEKSEIFDDQFSVERPDGSNFTLKIRSTKLEDSAMYFCASSETGGPYNEQFFGPGTRLTVL.

This chain links TRBV18 with TRBJ1-1, with a weak D call TRBD1 (5 bases). The CDR3 consists of 14 residues. Germline CDR1 and CDR2: KGHSH and LQKENI. V was clipped by 6 bases and J by 5 bases, with 16 bases between them. CDR3 coding DNA: TGTGCCAGCTCTCTTGGACGGCGGGGGACTGAAGCTTTCTTT. Its protein is CASSLGRRGTEAFF.

The chain carries TRBV15 and TRBJ1-2; D remains ambiguous. The V gene's germline CDR1 is LNHNV and CDR2 YYDKDF (reference sequence). With 0 bases removed from V and 8 bases from J, the gap between germline ends came to 13 bases. This CDR3 is 14 amino acids long. The DNA for the CDR3 is TGTGCCACCAGCAGAGAAGAACTCAGAGGAGGCTACACCTTC. Translating gives CATSREELRGGYTF. Full variable domain (remainder filled in from reference TRBV15 and TRBJ1-2): DAMVIQNPRYQVTQFGKPVTLSCSQTLNHNVMYWYQQKSSQAPKLLFHYYDKDFNNEADTPDNFQSRRPNTSFCFLDIRSPGLGDTAMYLCATSREELRGGYTFGSGTRLTVV.

The gene calls are TRBV7-3 and TRBJ2-7, with TRBD1 as a possible D gene (6 bases). Germline V gene data show CDR1 as SGHTA and CDR2 as FQGTGA. The CDR3 length is 15 residues. V dropped 5 bases and J dropped 3 bases, with 17 bases sitting between them. The CDR3 DNA is TGTGCCAGCAGCCTGGGTGGGGCAGGGGTCTACGAGCAGTACTTC. Protein sequence: CASSLGGAGVYEQYF.

This clonotype was picked up one time. The chain employs TRBV11-1 and TRBJ1-4; 10 positions match TRBD1. Germline-derived CDR1 and CDR2 are SGHAT and FQDESV (reference sequence). This CDR3 comprises 16 residues. J gave up 6 bases and V 5 bases, and 9 bases lay outside the gene matches. In DNA form, the CDR3 reads TGTGCCAGCAGCCCCAGAGGGACAGGGGTGGATGAAAAACTGTTTTTT. As protein: CASSPRGTGVDEKLFF.

This clonotype showed up just a few times. The chain links TRBV6-1 to TRBJ1-5; no definite D call. Germline CDR1 MNHNS, CDR2 SASEGT. This CDR3 has 13 amino acids. V shed 4 bases and J shed 7 bases, with 11 bases lying between them. The CDR3 nucleotides are TGTGCCAGCAGTGTTGAGGGAGGGCAGCCCCAGCATTTT. It codes for CASSVEGGQPQHF.

This clonotype is deemed large. This chain joins TRBV6-5 and TRBJ1-1; perhaps TRBD1 as D (5 bases). The length of the CDR3 is 15 residues. Germline CDR1 and CDR2: MNHEY and SVGAGI. Trimming took off 1 base at V and 4 bases at J, with 13 bases between the two ends. The CDR3 coding sequence is TGTGCCAGCAGTTACTTTAAGGGGCAGTTCACTGAAGCTTTCTTT. This gives the protein CASSYFKGQFTEAFF.

This clonotype occurred a few times. The J gene is TRBJ1-5, the V gene TRBV6-1, with 9 positions matching TRBD1. Losses at the gene ends were 6 bases for V and 4 bases for J; bases not matched to a gene: 4. Germline CDR1 is MNHNS and CDR2 is SASEGT. This CDR3 is built from 14 residues. For the CDR3, the DNA is TGTGCCAGCAGGAGACAGGGGGGTAATCAGCCCCAGCATTTT. It is translated as CASRRQGGNQPQHF.

The genes are TRBV20-1 and TRBJ2-5; unclear D gene. The CDR3 has 13 amino acids. Germline V gene data show CDR1 as DFQATT and CDR2 as SNEGSKA (reference sequence). Trimming took 6 bases from V and 2 from J, leaving 13 bases between them. The CDR3 coding sequence is TGCAGTGCCGGGTCCAACAAACAAGAGACCCAGTACTTC. It translates to CSAGSNKQETQYF.

The CDR3 reads CASSPGTATGELFF. CDR3 coding DNA: TGTGCCAGCAGCCCCGGGACGGCTACCGGGGAGCTGTTTTTT. V usage is TRBV11-1 and J usage is TRBJ2-2, with D possibly being TRBD1 or TRBD2 (5 bases each). The V and J ends lost 5 bases and 5 bases respectively, with 12 bases between them. Looked up from germline, CDR1 is SGHAT and CDR2 is FQDESV (reference sequence). This CDR3 comprises 14 residues.

V and J are TRBV10-3 and TRBJ1-1, with D possibly TRBD1 on 6 matching bases. Germline V gives CDR1 ENHRY, CDR2 SYGVKD. V lost 5 bases to trimming and J lost 6 bases, with 19 bases between them. This CDR3 has 15 amino acids. CDR3 loop: CAISPTRDTGSEAFF. CDR3 DNA: TGTGCCATCAGTCCCACCCGGGACACAGGATCTGAAGCTTTCTTT.

V is TRBV4-1 and J is TRBJ1-2, with D maybe TRBD1 (5 bases). The V gene's germline CDR1 is MGHRA and CDR2 YSYEKL. The V end was cut by 1 base, the J end by 7 bases, with 16 bases between. The CDR3 consists of 15 residues. The CDR3 region is CASSQGAGKVGGYTF. CDR3 nucleotides: TGCGCCAGCAGCCAAGGGGCAGGGAAAGTCGGTGGCTACACCTTC.